This T cell receptor (beta chain) was found in a study of T cells in Graves' hyperthyroidism and ophthalmopathy. Amplification of TCR beta CDR3 regions was performed using RNA transcripts as template. A set of HTBI primers served as the primers for a first-round RT-PCR of the TCR CDR3. MiXCR was run by TCRdb on the multiplex PCR reads, yielding one entry per CDR3 protein. Counted here are 400,000 to 600,000 distinct CDR3 sequences, roughly 20% occurring once; the ten biggest clones make up about 26%. This clonotype was recorded at least ten times. Its antigen is unidentified. The CDR3 extends over 17 amino acids. Trimming left V 7 bases short and J 1 base short, with 19 bases between. Per the germline V gene, CDR1 is LNHDA and CDR2 is SQIVND (reference sequence). The study, taken as a whole, reports: The model forecast ophthalmopathy, anticipating it by a median approximately 6 months before onset.

The sequence was collected from a man aged 18-30 years with Graves' hyperthyroidism. Sequencing used blood. The V and J genes are TRBV19 and TRBJ2-2; D gene uncertain. The CDR3 region is CASTPSYGEENTGELFF. CDR3 coding DNA: TGTGCCAGTACCCCTTCCTATGGAGAAGAGAACACCGGGGAGCTGTTTTTT.